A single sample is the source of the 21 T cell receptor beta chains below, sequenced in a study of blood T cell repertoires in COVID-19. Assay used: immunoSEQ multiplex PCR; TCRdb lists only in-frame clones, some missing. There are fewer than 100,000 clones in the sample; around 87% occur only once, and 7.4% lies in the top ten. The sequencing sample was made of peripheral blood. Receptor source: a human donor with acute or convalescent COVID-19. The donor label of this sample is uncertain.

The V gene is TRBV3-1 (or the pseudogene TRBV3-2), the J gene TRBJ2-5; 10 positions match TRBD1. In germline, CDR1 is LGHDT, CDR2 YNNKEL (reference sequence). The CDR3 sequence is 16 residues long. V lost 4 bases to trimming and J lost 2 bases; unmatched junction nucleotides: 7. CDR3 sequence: CASSRRTGGDQETQYF. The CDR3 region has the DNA TGTGCCAGCAGCCGCCGGACAGGGGGTGATCAAGAGACCCAGTACTTC.

The CDR3 protein is CASRTSGGRTDTQYF. CDR3 DNA: TGTGCCAGCAGGACTAGCGGGGGCCGCACAGATACGCAGTATTTT. The chain recombines TRBV2 with TRBJ2-3; the match to TRBD2 covers 12 bases. V trimming: 6 bases; J trimming: 1 base; junction bases outside the gene matches: 2. Germline V gene lookup returns CDR1 SNHLY and CDR2 FYNNEI. The CDR3 loop spans 15 amino acids. The full variable domain, with the rest looked up from reference TRBV2 and TRBJ2-3, is EPEVTQTPSHQVTQMGQEVILRCVPISNHLYFYWYRQILGQKVEFLVSFYNNEISEKSEIFDDQFSVERPDGSNFTLKIRSTKLEDSAMYFCASRTSGGRTDTQYFGPGTRLTVL.

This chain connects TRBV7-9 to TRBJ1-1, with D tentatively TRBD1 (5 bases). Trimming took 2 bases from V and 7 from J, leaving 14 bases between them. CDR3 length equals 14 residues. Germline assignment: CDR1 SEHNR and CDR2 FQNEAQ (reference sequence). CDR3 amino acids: CASSLLGAAREAFF. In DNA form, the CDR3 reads TGTGCCAGCAGCTTACTTGGGGCCGCACGTGAAGCTTTCTTT.

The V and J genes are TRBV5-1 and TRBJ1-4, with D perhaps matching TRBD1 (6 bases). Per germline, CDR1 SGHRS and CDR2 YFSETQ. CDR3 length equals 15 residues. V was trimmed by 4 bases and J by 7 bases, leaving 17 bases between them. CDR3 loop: CASSAPGTMVEKLFF. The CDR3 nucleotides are TGCGCCAGCAGCGCACCCGGGACAATGGTTGAAAAACTGTTTTTT.

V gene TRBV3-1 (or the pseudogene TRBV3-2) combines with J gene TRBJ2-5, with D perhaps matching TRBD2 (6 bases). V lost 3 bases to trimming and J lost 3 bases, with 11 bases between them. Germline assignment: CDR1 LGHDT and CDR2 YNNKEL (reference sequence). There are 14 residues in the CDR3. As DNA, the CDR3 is TGTGCCAGCAGCCATCCCGGGAGAGAAGAGACCCAGTACTTC. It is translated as CASSHPGREETQYF.

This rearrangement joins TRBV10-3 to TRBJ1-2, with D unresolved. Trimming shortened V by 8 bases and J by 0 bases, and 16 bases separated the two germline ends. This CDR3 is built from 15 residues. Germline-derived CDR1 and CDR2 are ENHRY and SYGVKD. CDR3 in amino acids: CAISPDPFSNYGYTF. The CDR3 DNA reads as TGTGCCATCTCTCCAGATCCTTTTTCTAACTATGGCTACACCTTC.

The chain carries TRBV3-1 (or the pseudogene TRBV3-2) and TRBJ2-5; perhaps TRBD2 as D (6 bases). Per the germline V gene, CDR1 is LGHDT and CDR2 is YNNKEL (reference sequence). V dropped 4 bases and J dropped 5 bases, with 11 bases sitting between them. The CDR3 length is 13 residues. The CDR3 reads CASSPAGRETQYF. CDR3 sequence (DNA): TGTGCCAGCAGCCCGGCGGGGCGGGAGACCCAGTACTTC.

The CDR3 protein is CASSPSGQGTNEKLFF. The CDR3 DNA reads TGTGCCAGCAGCCCCTCGGGACAGGGAACTAATGAAAAACTGTTTTTT. The chain employs TRBV28 and TRBJ1-4; 9 nucleotides line up with TRBD1. This CDR3 region has 16 residues. J gave up 1 base and V 6 bases, and 6 bases lay outside the gene matches. The germline gives CDR1 MDHEN, CDR2 SYDVKM. The whole variable domain, remainder taken from reference TRBV28 and TRBJ1-4, is DVKVTQSSRYLVKRTGEKVFLECVQDMDHENMFWYRQDPGLGLRLIYFSYDVKMKEKGDIPEGYSVSREKKERFSLILESASTNQTSMYLCASSPSGQGTNEKLFFGSGTQLSVL.

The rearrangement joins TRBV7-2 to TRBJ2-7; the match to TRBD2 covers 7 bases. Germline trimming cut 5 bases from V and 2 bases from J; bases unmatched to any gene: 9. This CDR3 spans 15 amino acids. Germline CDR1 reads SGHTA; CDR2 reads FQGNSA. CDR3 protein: CASSGHGRSPYEQYF. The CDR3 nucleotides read TGTGCCAGCAGCGGCCACGGGAGGAGTCCCTACGAGCAGTACTTC. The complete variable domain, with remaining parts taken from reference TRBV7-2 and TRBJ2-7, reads GAGVSQSPSNKVTEKGKDVELRCDPISGHTALYWYRQSLGQGLEFLIYFQGNSAPDKSGLPSDRFSAERTGGSVSTLTIQRTQQEDSAVYLCASSGHGRSPYEQYFGPGTRLTVT.

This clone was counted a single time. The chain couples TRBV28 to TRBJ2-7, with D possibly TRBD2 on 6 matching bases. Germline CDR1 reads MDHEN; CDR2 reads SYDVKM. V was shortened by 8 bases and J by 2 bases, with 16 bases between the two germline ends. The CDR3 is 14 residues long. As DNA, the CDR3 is TGTGCCAGCGCCTCGCCGACGGGGGCCTACGAGCAGTACTTC. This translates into CASASPTGAYEQYF.

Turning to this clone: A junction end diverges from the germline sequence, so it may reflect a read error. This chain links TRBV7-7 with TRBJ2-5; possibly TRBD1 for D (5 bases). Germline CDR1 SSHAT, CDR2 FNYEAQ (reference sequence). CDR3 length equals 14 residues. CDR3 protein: CASSLGRGQETQYF. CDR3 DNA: TGTGCTAGCAGCTTAGGTAGGGGCCAAGAGACCCAGTACTTC.

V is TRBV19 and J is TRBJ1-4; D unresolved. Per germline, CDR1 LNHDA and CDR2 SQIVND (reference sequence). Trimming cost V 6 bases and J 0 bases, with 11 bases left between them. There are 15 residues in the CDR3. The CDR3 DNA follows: TGTGCCAGTAGCGACACCTGGACAACTAATGAAAAACTGTTTTTT. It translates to CASSDTWTTNEKLFF.

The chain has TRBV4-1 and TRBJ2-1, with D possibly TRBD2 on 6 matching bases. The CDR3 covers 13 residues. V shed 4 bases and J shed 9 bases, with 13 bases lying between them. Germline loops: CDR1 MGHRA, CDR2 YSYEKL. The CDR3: CASSLGTDREQFF. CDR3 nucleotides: TGCGCCAGCAGCCTTGGGACTGATCGTGAGCAGTTCTTC.

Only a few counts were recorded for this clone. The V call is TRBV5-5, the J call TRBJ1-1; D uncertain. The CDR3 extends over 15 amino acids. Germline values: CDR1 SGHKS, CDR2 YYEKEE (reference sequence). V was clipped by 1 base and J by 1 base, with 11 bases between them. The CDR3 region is CASSLLPGRNTEAFF. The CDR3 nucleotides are TGTGCCAGCAGCTTGTTACCGGGTCGGAACACTGAAGCTTTCTTT.

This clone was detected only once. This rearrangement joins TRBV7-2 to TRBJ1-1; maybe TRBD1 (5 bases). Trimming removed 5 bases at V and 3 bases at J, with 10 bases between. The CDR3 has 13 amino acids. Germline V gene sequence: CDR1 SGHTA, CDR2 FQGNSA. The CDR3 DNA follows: TGTGCCAGCAGCCCATCGGGGGACACTGAAGCTTTCTTT. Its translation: CASSPSGDTEAFF. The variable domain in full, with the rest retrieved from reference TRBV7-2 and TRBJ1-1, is GAGVSQSPSNKVTEKGKDVELRCDPISGHTALYWYRQSLGQGLEFLIYFQGNSAPDKSGLPSDRFSAERTGGSVSTLTIQRTQQEDSAVYLCASSPSGDTEAFFGQGTRLTVV.

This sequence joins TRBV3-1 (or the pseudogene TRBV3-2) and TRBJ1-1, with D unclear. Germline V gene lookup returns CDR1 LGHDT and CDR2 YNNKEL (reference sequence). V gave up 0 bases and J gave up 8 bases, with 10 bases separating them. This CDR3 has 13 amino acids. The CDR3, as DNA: TGTGCCAGCAGCCAAGATCTAATAACCGAAGCTTTCTTT. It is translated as CASSQDLITEAFF.

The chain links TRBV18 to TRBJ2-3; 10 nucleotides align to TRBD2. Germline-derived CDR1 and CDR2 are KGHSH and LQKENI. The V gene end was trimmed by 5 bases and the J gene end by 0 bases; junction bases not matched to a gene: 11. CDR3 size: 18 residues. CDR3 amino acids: CASSRVPTSGASTDTQYF. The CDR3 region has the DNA TGTGCCAGCTCAAGGGTCCCTACTAGCGGGGCAAGCACAGATACGCAGTATTTT.

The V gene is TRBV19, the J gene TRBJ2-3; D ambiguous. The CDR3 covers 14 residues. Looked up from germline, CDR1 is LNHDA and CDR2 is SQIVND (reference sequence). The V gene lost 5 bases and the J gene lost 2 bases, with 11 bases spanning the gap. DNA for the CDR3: TGTGCCAGTAGTGTGACACCAGCCACAGATACGCAGTATTTT. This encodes CASSVTPATDTQYF.

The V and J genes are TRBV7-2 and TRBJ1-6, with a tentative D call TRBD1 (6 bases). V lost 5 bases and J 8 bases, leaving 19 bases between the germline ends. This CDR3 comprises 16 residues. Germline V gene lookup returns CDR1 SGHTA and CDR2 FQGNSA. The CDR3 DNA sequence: TGTGCCAGCAGCGCACAGGGCTATGGGCCCTATTCACCCCTCCACTTT. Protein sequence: CASSAQGYGPYSPLHF.

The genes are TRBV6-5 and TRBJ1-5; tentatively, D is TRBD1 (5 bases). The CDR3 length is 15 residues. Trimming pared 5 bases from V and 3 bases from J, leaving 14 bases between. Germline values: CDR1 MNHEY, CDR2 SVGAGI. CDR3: CASSPMTANNQPQHF. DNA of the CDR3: TGTGCCAGCAGTCCGATGACAGCAAACAATCAGCCCCAGCATTTT.

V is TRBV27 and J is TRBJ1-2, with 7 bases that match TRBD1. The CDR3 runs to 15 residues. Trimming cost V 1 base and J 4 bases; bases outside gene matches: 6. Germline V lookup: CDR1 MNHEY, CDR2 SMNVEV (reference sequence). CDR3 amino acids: CASSLLGDSSYGYTF. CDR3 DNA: TGTGCCAGCAGTTTATTGGGGGACAGTTCCTATGGCTACACCTTC.